This TCR beta chain was obtained from a study of beta chain features in type 1 diabetes (dated by TCRdb to the late 2010s). Study-level background: Mean age, gender distribution, total cell number and subset yield were not different between patients and healthy donors. A total of roughly 98,000,000 sorted cells were examined across all samples, and RNA yield correlated strongly with the number of cells per subset. The study compared TCRB repertoires of sorted circulating CD4+ T cell subsets between recently diagnosed type 1 diabetes patients and matched healthy donors. Whereas all 30 or so donors provided naive and central memory subsets, regulatory and stem cell-like memory subsets were isolated from just 8 patients and roughly 8 healthy donors. The paper's findings and limits, for the study overall: At VDJ recombination sites, type 1 diabetes patients had fewer insertions and more deleted nucleotides, which implies abnormalities in thymic rearrangement. In all four CD4+ subsets, TCRB CDR3 length was moderately but significantly shorter in type 1 diabetes patients. HLA sub-analyses involved small numbers of individuals, so any influence of HLA type on TCRB rearrangement remained unresolved. Shorter templates might be favored by PCR, yet because patient and control samples were amplified and corrected together, any such skew would affect both groups equally. Because cDNA was sequenced instead of genomic DNA, activated cells with high expression could be over-represented, although the groups did not differ in activation or CD3 levels. Naive, central memory and regulatory TCRB repertoires appeared more similar among patients than among healthy donors.

Concerning this clone: Which antigen it targets is not known. No much larger clone is present one base from it, and per-base qualities are unavailable.

The CDR3 covers 16 residues, taking in both the cysteine and the phenylalanine. CDR3 DNA is the only sequence kept; it has 48 bases, read in frame from the first base. CDR1 and CDR2 are read off the germline V gene as SQVTM and ANQGSEA. Relative to germline, V is missing 4 bases and J is missing 9 bases, with 17 bases of the junction outside any gene match. Each donor gave one peripheral blood draw, averaging roughly 100 mL, which was collected into heparinised tubes. A BD FACSAria II was used to sort naive, central memory, regulatory and stem cell-like memory CD4+ T cells with a panel that included CD45RO, CCR7, CD25, CD127, CD95 and CD27. Every sorted population had a purity above 95%. PBMCs were isolated right away by Lymphoprep density gradient centrifugation and were stained directly, without culture. So that batch effects would be minimized, each experiment stained and sorted samples in pairs, pairing one healthy donor with one patient.

The High Capacity cDNA Reverse Transcription Kit was used to reverse transcribe all of the isolated RNA, meaning that expressed TCRB transcripts were what got sequenced. Deep immunoSEQ sequencing was performed on naive, central memory and regulatory T cell samples, with an average of approximately 4 million total reads per sample. Sorted cells were lysed in RLT buffer and RNA was extracted with DNase-treated RNeasy Micro or Mini kits, depending on cell number. To prevent cross-contamination, every cell subset was processed on its own, while patient and healthy donor samples were processed together. Using the immunoSEQ multiplex PCR, TCRB sequences were amplified from cDNA into 87-bp fragments spanning the CDR3 region. Amplicons were sequenced on the Illumina HiSeq platform. The study's own analysis went as follows. PCR bias was corrected computationally using synthetic template baselines, and reads within Hamming distance 2 were collapsed, with unmergeable singletons discarded. Reads were aligned against IMGT so that V, D and J genes, CDR3 length and insertions or deletions at six rearrangement sites could be assigned. Within each subset, clonotype counts were normalized to sorted cell number, and only after that were true diversity and Gini coefficients computed with the tcR R package. The overlap coefficient, calculated on TCRB nucleotide sequences, was used to measure repertoire sharing. As a proxy for the pre-selection repertoire, out-of-frame TCRB sequences from naive cells were analyzed. TCRdb's version of the immuneACCESS table is confined to in-frame rearrangements and falls short of the full clone set. An unresolved V gene accounts for under half of the shortfall where checked; the remainder is of unknown origin. That table gives V, J and clone size, and the DNA gave D and trimming. The sample table lists about 640,000 clones, around 12% of them with a count of one. The ten largest account for roughly 0.11% of the sample.

Sequencing was performed on naive CD4+ T cells from blood. In the paper's terms, the cell subset or site label means: true naive CD4+ T cells. This TCR was recovered from a man aged 30 to 45 with type 1 diabetes. The rearrangement combines TRBV29-1 with TRBJ2-5, and 10 junctional nucleotides match TRBD2. The nucleotide sequence is given as TGCAGCGTTGTAGGGCACACTAGCGGGACTGATCTGGCCCAGTACTTC. This encodes CSVVGHTSGTDLAQYF.